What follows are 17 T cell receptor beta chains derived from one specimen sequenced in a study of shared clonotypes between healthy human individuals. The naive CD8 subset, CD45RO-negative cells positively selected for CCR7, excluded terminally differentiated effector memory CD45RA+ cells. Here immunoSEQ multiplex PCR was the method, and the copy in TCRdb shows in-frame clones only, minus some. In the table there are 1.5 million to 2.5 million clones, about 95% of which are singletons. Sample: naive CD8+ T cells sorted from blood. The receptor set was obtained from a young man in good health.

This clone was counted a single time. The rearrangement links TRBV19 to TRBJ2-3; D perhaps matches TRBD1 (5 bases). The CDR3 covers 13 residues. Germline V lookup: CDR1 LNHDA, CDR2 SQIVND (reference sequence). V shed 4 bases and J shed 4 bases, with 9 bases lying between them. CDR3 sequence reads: CASSTQGSDTQYF. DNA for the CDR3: TGTGCCAGTAGTACCCAGGGTTCAGATACGCAGTATTTT.

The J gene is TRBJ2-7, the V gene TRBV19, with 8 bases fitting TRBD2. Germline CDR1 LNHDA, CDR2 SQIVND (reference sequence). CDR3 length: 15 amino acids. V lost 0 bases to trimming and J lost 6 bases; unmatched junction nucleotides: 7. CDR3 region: CASSIDLPGGAEQYF. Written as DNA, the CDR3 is TGTGCCAGTAGTATAGATCTACCGGGAGGGGCCGAGCAGTACTTC.

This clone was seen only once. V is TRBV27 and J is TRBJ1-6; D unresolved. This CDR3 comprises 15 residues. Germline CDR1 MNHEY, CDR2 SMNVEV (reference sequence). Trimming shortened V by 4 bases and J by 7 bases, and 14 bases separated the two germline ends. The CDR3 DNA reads TGTGCCAGCAGTTCGAACGGTGCTGTGAATTCACCCCTCCACTTT. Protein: CASSSNGAVNSPLHF.

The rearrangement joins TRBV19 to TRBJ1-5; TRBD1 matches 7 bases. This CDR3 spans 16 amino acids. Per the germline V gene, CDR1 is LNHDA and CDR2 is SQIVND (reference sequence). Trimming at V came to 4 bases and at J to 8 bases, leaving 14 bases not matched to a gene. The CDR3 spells CASSNFIRGDLEPQHF. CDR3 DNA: TGTGCCAGTAGTAACTTCATCAGGGGGGATTTAGAGCCCCAGCATTTT. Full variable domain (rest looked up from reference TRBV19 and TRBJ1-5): DGGITQSPKYLFRKEGQNVTLSCEQNLNHDAMYWYRQDPGQGLRLIYYSQIVNDFQKGDIAEGYSVSREKKESFPLTVTSAQKNPTAFYLCASSNFIRGDLEPQHFGDGTRLSIL.

The CDR3 DNA reads TGCGCCAGCAGCCAAGATCGGCGGCAGGCCCACTCCTACGAGCAGTACTTC. Its protein is CASSQDRRQAHSYEQYF. The chain links TRBV4-3 to TRBJ2-7, with D hard to call. CDR3 size: 17 residues. Per germline, CDR1 LGHNA and CDR2 YSLEER. Trimming took off 0 bases at V and 0 bases at J, with 15 bases between the two ends.

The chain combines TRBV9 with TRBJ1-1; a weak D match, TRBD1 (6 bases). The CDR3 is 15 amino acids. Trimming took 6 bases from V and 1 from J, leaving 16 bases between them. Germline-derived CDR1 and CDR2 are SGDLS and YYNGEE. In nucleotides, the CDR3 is TGTGCCAGCACCGCCTGGGGGGCCGAGAACACTGAAGCTTTCTTT. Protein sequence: CASTAWGAENTEAFF.

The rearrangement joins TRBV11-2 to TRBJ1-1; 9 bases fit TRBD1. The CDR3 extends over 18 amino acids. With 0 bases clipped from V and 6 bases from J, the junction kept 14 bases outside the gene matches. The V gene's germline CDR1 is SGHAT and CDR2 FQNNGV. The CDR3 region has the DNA TGTGCCAGCAGCTTAGACGGGACAGGGTATCAATTTGCACCTGAAGCTTTCTTT. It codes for CASSLDGTGYQFAPEAFF.

This CDR3 reads CASSPGTIGDEQFF. In DNA, the CDR3 is TGTGCCAGCAGCCCCGGGACTATCGGCGATGAGCAGTTCTTC. This chain uses TRBV5-4 with TRBJ2-1; TRBD2 matches at 7 bases. J lost 8 bases, V lost 4 bases, and 9 bases had no gene match. CDR1 and CDR2 (germline): SGHNT, YYREEE (reference sequence). The CDR3 runs to 14 residues.

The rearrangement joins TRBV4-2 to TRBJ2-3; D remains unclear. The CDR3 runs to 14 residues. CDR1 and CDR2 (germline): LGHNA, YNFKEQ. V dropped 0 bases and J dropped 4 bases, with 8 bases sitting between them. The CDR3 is CASSQDLSPDTQYF. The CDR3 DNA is TGTGCCAGCAGCCAAGATTTGAGTCCAGATACGCAGTATTTT.

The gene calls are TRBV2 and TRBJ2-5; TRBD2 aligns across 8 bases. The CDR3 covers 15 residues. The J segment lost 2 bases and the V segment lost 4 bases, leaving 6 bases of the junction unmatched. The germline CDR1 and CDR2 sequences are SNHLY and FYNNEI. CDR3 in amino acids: CASSAVPSGQETQYF. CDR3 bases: TGTGCCAGCAGTGCTGTCCCTAGCGGGCAAGAGACCCAGTACTTC.

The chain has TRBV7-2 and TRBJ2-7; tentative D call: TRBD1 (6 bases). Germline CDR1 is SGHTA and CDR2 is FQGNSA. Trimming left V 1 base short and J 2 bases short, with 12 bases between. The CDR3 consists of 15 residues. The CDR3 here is CASSLGQAGAYEQYF. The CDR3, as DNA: TGTGCCAGCAGCTTAGGGCAGGCAGGGGCCTACGAGCAGTACTTC.

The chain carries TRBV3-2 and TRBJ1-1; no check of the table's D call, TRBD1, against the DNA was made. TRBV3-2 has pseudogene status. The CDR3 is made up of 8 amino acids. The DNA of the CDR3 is TGTGCCCAGGGTCGAGCTTTCTTT. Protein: CAQGRAFF.

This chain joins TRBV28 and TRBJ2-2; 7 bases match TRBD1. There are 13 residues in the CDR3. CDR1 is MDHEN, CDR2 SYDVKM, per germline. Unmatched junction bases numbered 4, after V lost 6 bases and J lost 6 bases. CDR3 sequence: CASSPDRAGELFF. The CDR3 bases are TGTGCCAGCAGCCCCGACAGGGCCGGGGAGCTGTTTTTT.

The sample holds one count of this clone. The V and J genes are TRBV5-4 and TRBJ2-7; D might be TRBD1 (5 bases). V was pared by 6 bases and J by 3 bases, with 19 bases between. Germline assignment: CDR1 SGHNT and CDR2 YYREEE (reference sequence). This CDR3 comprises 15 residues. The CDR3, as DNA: TGTGCCAGCAACCCAATCCCAGGGTCGGTCTACGAGCAGTACTTC. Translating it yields CASNPIPGSVYEQYF.

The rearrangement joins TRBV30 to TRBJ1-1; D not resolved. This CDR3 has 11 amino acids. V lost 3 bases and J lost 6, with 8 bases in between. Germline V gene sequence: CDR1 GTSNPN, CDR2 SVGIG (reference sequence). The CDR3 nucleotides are TGTGCCTGGAGAGTTGGGCCTGAAGCTTTCTTT. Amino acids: CAWRVGPEAFF.

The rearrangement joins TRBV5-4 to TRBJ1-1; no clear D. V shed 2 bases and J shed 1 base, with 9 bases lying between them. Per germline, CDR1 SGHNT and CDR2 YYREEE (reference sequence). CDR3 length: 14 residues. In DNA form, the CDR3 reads TGTGCCAGCAGCTTCTTTGCGGGGAACACTGAAGCTTTCTTT. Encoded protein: CASSFFAGNTEAFF.

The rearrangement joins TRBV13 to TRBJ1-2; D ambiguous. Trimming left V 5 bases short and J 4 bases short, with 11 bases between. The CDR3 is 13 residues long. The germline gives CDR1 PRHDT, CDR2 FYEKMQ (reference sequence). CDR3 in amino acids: CASSVGKSYGYTF. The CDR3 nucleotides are TGTGCCAGCAGCGTGGGAAAGTCCTATGGCTACACCTTC.